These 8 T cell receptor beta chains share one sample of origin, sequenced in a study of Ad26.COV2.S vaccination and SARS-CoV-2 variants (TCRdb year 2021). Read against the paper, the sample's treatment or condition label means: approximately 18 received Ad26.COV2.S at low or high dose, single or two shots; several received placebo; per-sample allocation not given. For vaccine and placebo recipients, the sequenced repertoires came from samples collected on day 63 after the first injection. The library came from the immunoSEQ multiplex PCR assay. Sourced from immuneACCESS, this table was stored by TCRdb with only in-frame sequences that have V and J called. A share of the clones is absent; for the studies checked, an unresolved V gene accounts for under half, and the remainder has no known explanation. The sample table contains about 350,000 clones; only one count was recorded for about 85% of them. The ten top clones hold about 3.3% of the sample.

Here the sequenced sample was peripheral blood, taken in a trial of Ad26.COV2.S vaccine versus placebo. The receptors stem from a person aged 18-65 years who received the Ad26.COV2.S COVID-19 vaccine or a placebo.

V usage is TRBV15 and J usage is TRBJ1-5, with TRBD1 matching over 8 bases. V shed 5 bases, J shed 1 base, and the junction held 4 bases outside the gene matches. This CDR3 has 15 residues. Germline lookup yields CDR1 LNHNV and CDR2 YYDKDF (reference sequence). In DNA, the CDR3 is TGTGCCACCAGCTCCCGACAGGGGAGCAATCAGCCCCAGCATTTT. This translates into CATSSRQGSNQPQHF. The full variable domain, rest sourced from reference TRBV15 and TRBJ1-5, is DAMVIQNPRYQVTQFGKPVTLSCSQTLNHNVMYWYQQKSSQAPKLLFHYYDKDFNNEADTPDNFQSRRPNTSFCFLDIRSPGLGDTAMYLCATSSRQGSNQPQHFGDGTRLSIL.

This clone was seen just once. The CDR3 loop reads CASSESGGRETQYF. As DNA, the CDR3 is TGTGCCAGCAGCGAGTCAGGGGGCCGGGAGACCCAGTACTTC. The V call is TRBV9, the J call TRBJ2-5; 8 bases agree with TRBD1. Germline V gene lookup returns CDR1 SGDLS and CDR2 YYNGEE. V gave up 3 bases and J gave up 5 bases; unmatched junction bases: 6. This CDR3 spans 14 amino acids.

This chain's CDR3 is CSASRVFGLGTTQYF. Written as DNA, the CDR3 is TGCAGTGCTAGTCGGGTATTCGGTTTGGGGACGACCCAGTACTTC. This rearrangement joins TRBV20-1 to TRBJ2-5; D may be TRBD1 or TRBD2 (5 bases each). Trimming cost V 3 bases and J 7 bases, with 21 bases left between them. Germline CDR1 and CDR2: DFQATT and SNEGSKA (reference sequence). The CDR3 is made up of 15 amino acids.

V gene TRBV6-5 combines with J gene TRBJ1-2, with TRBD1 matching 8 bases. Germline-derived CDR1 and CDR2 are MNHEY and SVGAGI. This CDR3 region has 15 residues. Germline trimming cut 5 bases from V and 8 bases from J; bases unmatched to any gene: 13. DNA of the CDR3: TGTGCCAGCAGTAGACAGGGGAGTGCGTCGTGGGGCTACACCTTC. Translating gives CASSRQGSASWGYTF.

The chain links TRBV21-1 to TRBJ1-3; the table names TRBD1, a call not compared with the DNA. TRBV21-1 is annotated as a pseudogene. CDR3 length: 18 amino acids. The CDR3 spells CASSATAQDRGTGNTIYF. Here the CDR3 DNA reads TGTGCCAGCAGCGCTACTGCCCAGGACAGGGGGACTGGAAACACCATATATTTT.

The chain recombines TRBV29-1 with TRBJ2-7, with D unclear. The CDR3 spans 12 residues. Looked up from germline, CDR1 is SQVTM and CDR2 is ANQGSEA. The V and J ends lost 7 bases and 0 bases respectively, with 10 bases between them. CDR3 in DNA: TGCAGCGCTATAACAGACTCCTACGAGCAGTACTTC. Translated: CSAITDSYEQYF.

CDR3 region: CATSPGTGLNEQFF. The CDR3 DNA is TGTGCCACTTCACCCGGGACAGGCCTCAATGAGCAGTTCTTC. The chain couples TRBV24-1 to TRBJ2-1, with 8 nucleotides matching TRBD1. The germline V gene encodes CDR1 KGHDR and CDR2 SFDVKD. This CDR3 is built from 14 residues. V dropped 10 bases and J dropped 6; count of bases not matched to a gene: 10.

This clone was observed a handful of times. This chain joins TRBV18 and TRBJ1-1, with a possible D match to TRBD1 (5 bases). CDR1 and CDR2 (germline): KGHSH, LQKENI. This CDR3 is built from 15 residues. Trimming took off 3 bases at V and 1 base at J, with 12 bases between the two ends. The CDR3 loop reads CASSPPDGGNTEAFF. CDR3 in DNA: TGTGCCAGCTCACCGCCCGACGGGGGGAACACTGAAGCTTTCTTT. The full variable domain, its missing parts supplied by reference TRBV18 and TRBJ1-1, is NAGVMQNPRHLVRRRGQEARLRCSPMKGHSHVYWYRQLPEEGLKFMVYLQKENIIDESGMPKERFSAEFPKEGPSILRIQQVVRGDSAAYFCASSPPDGGNTEAFFGQGTRLTVV.